This passage covers 2 T cell receptor beta chains from one sample sequenced in a study of OX40 agonist ivuxolimab in advanced cancers. Profiled with immunoSEQ multiplex PCR; TCRdb holds only in-frame clones, not every one. This sample has 55,000 to 70,000 clones, with roughly 84% found just once. The specimen comprised CD4+ or CD8+ T cells sorted from blood, sampled in a trial of the OX40 agonist ivuxolimab. These receptors all stem from an adult with an advanced solid tumor such as melanoma, head and neck, liver or kidney cancer.

Points on this clone: One junction end does not reproduce the germline sequence, and a read error may be involved. The chain combines TRBV7-7 with TRBJ2-5; D might be TRBD2 (5 bases). The V gene's germline CDR1 is SSHAT and CDR2 FNYEAQ (reference sequence). The CDR3 loop spans 13 amino acids. The CDR3 region has the DNA TGTGCTAGCAGCCCGGGGAAACAAGAGACCCAGTACTTC. The encoded protein is CASSPGKQETQYF.

This clone was observed a single time. The chain carries TRBV7-3 and TRBJ1-4; 8 nucleotides agree with TRBD1. V lost 5 bases to trimming and J lost 8 bases; unmatched junction nucleotides: 7. Per germline, CDR1 SGHTA and CDR2 FQGTGA. There are 14 residues in the CDR3. CDR3 DNA sequence: TGTGCCAGCAGCCCCCGGACAGGGATGGAAAAACTGTTTTTT. This translates into CASSPRTGMEKLFF.